Below, one T cell receptor beta chain is given with its context. The antigen remains undetermined. Via MiXCR, TCRdb re-called the 5' RACE reads, giving one row per CDR3 protein. This sample has 300,000 to 350,000 distinct CDR3 sequences, with about 7.8% found just once. The source of the sample is a study of T cells after yellow fever vaccination. General study results and limits: By day 5 rather than day 15, the secondary response had peaked, though it was weaker.

Trimming cost V 1 base and J 6 bases, with 4 bases left between them. The germline V gene has CDR1 DFQATT and CDR2 SNEGSKA (reference sequence). This CDR3 has 11 amino acids. The clonotype comes from a man between 18 and 29 years old who received the YFV17D yellow fever vaccine. The chain has TRBV20-1 and TRBJ1-3, with D unclear. The sequencing used PBMCs, collected approximately 47 days after the first yellow fever vaccination. CDR3 DNA: TGCAGTGCTAGAGGCGAAAACACCATATATTTT. Residues: CSARGENTIYF.